The next 7 T cell receptor beta chains were all read from a single sample in a study of OX40 agonist ivuxolimab in advanced cancers. Some clones are missing from TCRdb's copy, which holds only in-frame ones; the method was immunoSEQ multiplex PCR. The profile shows 40,000 or so clones, about 82% of them singletons. The sample here was CD4+ or CD8+ T cells sorted from blood, taken in a trial of the OX40 agonist ivuxolimab. The receptors were sampled from an adult with an advanced solid tumor such as melanoma, head and neck, liver or kidney cancer.

The genes are TRBV7-2 and TRBJ2-3; no reliable D call. CDR1 and CDR2 from the germline V gene are SGHTA and FQGNSA. There are 13 residues in the CDR3. The V and J ends lost 5 bases and 2 bases respectively, with 8 bases between them. This CDR3 reads CASSPSPTDTQYF. CDR3 bases: TGTGCCAGCAGCCCCAGCCCCACAGATACGCAGTATTTT.

The chain is built from TRBV28 and TRBJ1-5; no clear D. V lost 3 bases, J lost 3 bases, and 9 bases lay in between. Germline CDR1 reads MDHEN; CDR2 reads SYDVKM. The CDR3 totals 14 residues. The CDR3 bases are TGTGCCAGCAGTTTTCTCACACTCAATCAGCCCCAGCATTTT. Amino acid sequence: CASSFLTLNQPQHF.

The chain is built from TRBV7-8 and TRBJ2-5; the D gene is possibly TRBD1 (7 bases). CDR3 length: 14 residues. Germline lookup yields CDR1 SGHVS and CDR2 FQNEAQ. V was shortened by 5 bases and J by 1 base, with 11 bases between the two germline ends. CDR3 coding DNA: TGTGCCAGCAGCCGCGGGACAGTCCAAGAGACCCAGTACTTC. Translated, it gives CASSRGTVQETQYF.

The CDR3 nucleotides read TGTGCCAGCAGTCCGACTAGCGGGGGTTACAATGAGCAGTTCTTC. This codes for CASSPTSGGYNEQFF. The V gene is TRBV6-5, the J gene TRBJ2-1, with TRBD2 identical over 12 bases. The CDR3 consists of 15 residues. Germline V gene sequence: CDR1 MNHEY, CDR2 SVGAGI. The V segment lost 5 bases and the J segment 4 bases; nucleotides outside the gene matches: 3.

This chain joins TRBV19 and TRBJ1-6, with TRBD1 as a possible D gene (5 bases). CDR1 is LNHDA and CDR2 is SQIVND in the germline V gene (reference sequence). CDR3 length equals 14 residues. Trimming cost V 8 bases and J 10 bases, with 18 bases left between them. The CDR3 loop is CASGQEGGRSPLHF. The CDR3 DNA follows: TGTGCCAGTGGACAAGAGGGCGGAAGATCACCCCTCCACTTT.

The chain carries TRBV11-2 and TRBJ2-7; no clear D gene. Trimming left V 5 bases short and J 7 bases short, with 15 bases between. Germline V gives CDR1 SGHAT, CDR2 FQNNGV. The CDR3 is made up of 13 amino acids. CDR3 sequence (DNA): TGTGCCAGCAGCGTCCTGGGCTCTACGGAGCAGTACTTC. It yields the protein CASSVLGSTEQYF.

V is TRBV5-3 and J is TRBJ2-7, with D tentatively TRBD1 (5 bases). TRBV5-3 is recorded as an ORF, its role being uncertain. The CDR3 totals 12 residues. Deletions cut 8 bases from V and 5 bases from J, with 14 bases between. In DNA form, the CDR3 reads TGTGCCAGCAGGAAACCAGGGAACGAGCAGTACTTC. Translating gives CASRKPGNEQYF.